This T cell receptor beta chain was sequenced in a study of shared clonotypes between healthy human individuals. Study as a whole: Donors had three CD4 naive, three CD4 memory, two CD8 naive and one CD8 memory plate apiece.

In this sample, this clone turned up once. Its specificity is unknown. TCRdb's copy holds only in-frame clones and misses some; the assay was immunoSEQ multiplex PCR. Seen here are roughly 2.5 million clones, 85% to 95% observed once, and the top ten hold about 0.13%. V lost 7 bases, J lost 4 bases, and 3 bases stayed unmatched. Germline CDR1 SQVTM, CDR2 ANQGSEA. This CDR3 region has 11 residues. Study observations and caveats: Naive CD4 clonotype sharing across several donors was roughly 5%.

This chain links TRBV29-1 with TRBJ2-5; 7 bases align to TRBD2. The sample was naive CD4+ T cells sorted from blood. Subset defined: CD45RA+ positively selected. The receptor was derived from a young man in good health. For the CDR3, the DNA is TGCAGCGGTGGACTAGGAGAGACCCAGTACTTC. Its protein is CSGGLGETQYF.